The T cell receptor (beta chain) under discussion was sequenced for a study of post-analysis software for immune sequencing data. Findings and limits, study-wide: Patients used a few TRBV segments, including TRBV5-6, TRBV5-1 and TRBV20-1, more often than controls.

The germline CDR1 and CDR2 sequences are MNHEY and SVGAGI. This CDR3 has 15 amino acids. V lost 3 bases and J lost 4; bases outside the gene matches: 3. As regards this clonotype: Its specificity is unknown.

Carried by the TCR beta cDNA libraries were unique molecular identifiers. From the PCR reads, TCRdb called clonotypes with MiXCR, one entry per CDR3 protein. Of hundreds of thousands of distinct CDR3 sequences listed, around 60% were seen once; the top ten hold around 10%. The sequenced sample consisted of blood. This TCR was recovered from a girl aged 2 to 10 with multiple sclerosis. The V call is TRBV6-5, the J call TRBJ2-1, with 10 bases identical to TRBD2. The CDR3 nucleotides read TGTGCCAGCAGTTATCGAGCGGGAGGGTACAATGAGCAGTTCTTC. Amino acids: CASSYRAGGYNEQFF.